This TCR beta chain was identified during a study of T-cell memory formation after mild COVID-19. In the study overall: TCR clusters mostly belonged to single donors. Regarding the study as a whole: Contracting clones, day 15 to 85, had balanced CD4/CD8, and later expanders favored CD4+. SARS-CoV-2 specificity was not confirmed for second-wave clones peaking on day 37. Largely, contracting CD4+ clones fell within CM and EM, and contracting CD8+ clones within EMRA.

This CDR3 contains 13 residues. Looked up from germline, CDR1 is DFQATT and CDR2 is SNEGSKA (reference sequence). V was clipped by 6 bases and J by 5 bases, with 16 bases between them. TCRdb itself ran the 5' RACE reads through MiXCR, one entry per CDR3 protein. The sample lists around 130,000 distinct CDR3 sequences, about a sixth occurring once. About this clonotype: Its antigen is as yet unknown.

The sample consisted of PBMCs or a T cell subset sorted from them (not recorded which). The chain recombines TRBV20-1 with TRBJ1-1; no definite D call. The receptor comes from an adult woman who had mild COVID-19 (a few samples of this study predate the infection). Cell type and time point are not known. CDR3 sequence reads: CSARIGTKTEAFF. The CDR3 nucleotides are TGCAGTGCAAGGATAGGCACTAAGACTGAAGCTTTCTTT.